These T cell receptor beta chains were read from a single sample in a study of T-cell memory formation after mild COVID-19. TCRdb itself ran the 5' RACE reads through MiXCR, one entry per CDR3 protein. Among under 200,000 distinct CDR3 sequences listed, around a tenth were seen once. The sequencing input was PBMCs or a T cell subset sorted from them (not recorded which). Receptors originate from a man aged 18 to 30 who had mild COVID-19 (a few samples of this study predate the infection). Cell type and time point are not known. The CDR3 runs from the conserved cysteine through the conserved F or W. Fields, in order: J gene, V gene, CDR3 protein.

J: TRBJ1-2
V: TRBV7-9
CDR3: CASSYSQGAGYGYTF

J: TRBJ1-3
V: TRBV12-3/TRBV12-4
CDR3: CASRIGTDLGNTIYF

J: TRBJ1-1
V: TRBV5-1
CDR3: CASSSQLDRGKTEAFF

J: TRBJ2-3
V: TRBV5-1
CDR3: CASSQRGGGQDTQYF

J: TRBJ2-5
V: TRBV3-1
CDR3: CASSGGLVETQYF

J: TRBJ2-5
V: TRBV7-2
CDR3: CASSFSRGGETQYF

J: TRBJ1-5
V: TRBV12-3/TRBV12-4
CDR3: CASTGQGNQPQHF

J: TRBJ2-3
V: TRBV6-1
CDR3: CASRWTYSSTDTQYF

J: TRBJ1-4
V: TRBV20-1
CDR3: CSARIDGATNEKLFF

J: TRBJ2-2
V: TRBV6-2/TRBV6-3
CDR3: CASSTPAGGETGELFF

J: TRBJ2-1
V: TRBV7-8
CDR3: CASSYIGTQYNEQFF

J: TRBJ2-5
V: TRBV5-1
CDR3: CASSTDPRGQETQYF

J: TRBJ2-7
V: TRBV9
CDR3: CASSSGTRLLGEQYF

J: TRBJ2-1
V: TRBV12-3/TRBV12-4
CDR3: CASSLDRVWGEQFF

J: TRBJ1-1
V: TRBV7-8
CDR3: CASSLVGTNTEAFF

J: TRBJ2-5
V: TRBV12-3/TRBV12-4
CDR3: CASAPRRKETQYF

J: TRBJ2-3
V: TRBV5-1
CDR3: CASSFEPLAGGTADTQYF

J: TRBJ2-7
V: TRBV7-2
CDR3: CASSPRDGYEQYF

J: TRBJ2-7
V: TRBV29-1
CDR3: CSVDLGAYEQYF

J: TRBJ1-2
V: TRBV20-1
CDR3: CSARAANYGYTF

J: TRBJ1-1
V: TRBV2
CDR3: CASSDSVMNTEAFF

J: TRBJ1-1
V: TRBV5-1
CDR3: CASSRRGTLNTEAFF

J: TRBJ2-3
V: TRBV7-2
CDR3: CASSLFTGDTDTQYF

J: TRBJ1-5
V: TRBV3-1
CDR3: CASSAGGGDQPQHF

J: TRBJ2-3
V: TRBV4-2
CDR3: CASSQVQGLPDTQYF

J: TRBJ1-6
V: TRBV12-3/TRBV12-4
CDR3: CASSLWVLGDYSPLHF

J: TRBJ2-2
V: TRBV7-3
CDR3: CASSLNSPNTGELFF

J: TRBJ2-7
V: TRBV2
CDR3: CASSASSYEQYF

J: TRBJ2-3
V: TRBV7-2
CDR3: CASSLTSGGMDTQYF

J: TRBJ1-2
V: TRBV12-3/TRBV12-4
CDR3: CASSPGPTRWTF

J: TRBJ2-7
V: TRBV20-1
CDR3: CSAGRGAYEQYF

J: TRBJ1-2
V: TRBV6-5
CDR3: CASRLFQGGYGYTF

J: TRBJ1-5
V: TRBV15
CDR3: CATSRDGGTNQPQHF

J: TRBJ1-6
V: TRBV21-1
CDR3: CASTPPRVNSPLHF

J: TRBJ1-6
V: TRBV7-9
CDR3: CASSLAGADNSPLHF

J: TRBJ2-2
V: TRBV7-8
CDR3: CASSLMRISTGELFF

J: TRBJ1-6
V: TRBV6-2/TRBV6-3
CDR3: CASSILTGGPLHF

J: TRBJ1-2
V: TRBV29-1
CDR3: CSVETTNYGYTF

J: TRBJ1-2
V: TRBV7-2
CDR3: CASSLARGRGPSYGYTF

J: TRBJ2-7
V: TRBV14
CDR3: CASSHGGPYEQYF

J: TRBJ2-1
V: TRBV2
CDR3: CASRFPSSGGITYNEQFF

J: TRBJ2-1
V: TRBV19
CDR3: CASSTYSSYNEQFF

J: TRBJ1-2
V: TRBV4-1
CDR3: CASRKGSSDYGYTF

J: TRBJ1-1
V: TRBV7-8
CDR3: CASRPPSGGSAEAFF

J: TRBJ2-1
V: TRBV27
CDR3: CASSPPGVLVNEQFF

J: TRBJ1-1
V: TRBV7-3
CDR3: CASSLTGQGALDTEAFF

J: TRBJ2-7
V: TRBV12-5
CDR3: CASSNRVGNYEQYF

J: TRBJ2-3
V: TRBV7-9
CDR3: CASSSFRDTQYF

J: TRBJ2-2
V: TRBV20-1
CDR3: CSALTGMRDGELFF

J: TRBJ2-5
V: TRBV10-3
CDR3: CAISNRDGQETQYF

J: TRBJ1-1
V: TRBV5-1
CDR3: CASSSLLPGTGDTEAFF

J: TRBJ2-3
V: TRBV7-2
CDR3: CASSLGGTADTQYF

J: TRBJ1-1
V: TRBV5-1
CDR3: CASSVKTGDTEAFF

J: TRBJ2-3
V: TRBV5-6
CDR3: CASSSLTLASTDTQYF

J: TRBJ2-1
V: TRBV20-1
CDR3: CSAKNSGGGGYNEQFF

J: TRBJ1-1
V: TRBV29-1
CDR3: CSVEDLPRTGAFF